This paragraph covers one T cell receptor beta chain sequence. How the authors handled the data: Estimation of nucleated cell counts was performed using reference gene primer amplification. Here immunoSEQ multiplex PCR was the method, and the copy in TCRdb shows in-frame clones only, minus some. V, J and clone size are those of that table, while D and trimming were read from the DNA. Here the sample spans a few hundred thousand clones, 85% being singletons. The data were taken from a study of blood T cell repertoires in COVID-19. About the study: The United States, Italy and Spain were the sources of the acute and convalescent COVID-19 samples. Sample material is recorded as cDNA or gDNA derived from T cells, B-cell-depleted T cells, or PBMCs.

The CDR3 totals 14 residues. V dropped 5 bases and J dropped 4 bases, with 14 bases sitting between them. Germline assignment: CDR1 SGHTA and CDR2 FQGNSA. The rearrangement joins TRBV7-2 to TRBJ2-5; D is possibly TRBD2 (5 bases). This clonotype was obtained from a woman aged 18 to 35 with acute or convalescent COVID-19. The source material was peripheral blood. In DNA, the CDR3 is TGTGCCAGCAGCGCCCGGGCCGGAGGAGAGACCCAGTACTTC. Protein: CASSARAGGETQYF.